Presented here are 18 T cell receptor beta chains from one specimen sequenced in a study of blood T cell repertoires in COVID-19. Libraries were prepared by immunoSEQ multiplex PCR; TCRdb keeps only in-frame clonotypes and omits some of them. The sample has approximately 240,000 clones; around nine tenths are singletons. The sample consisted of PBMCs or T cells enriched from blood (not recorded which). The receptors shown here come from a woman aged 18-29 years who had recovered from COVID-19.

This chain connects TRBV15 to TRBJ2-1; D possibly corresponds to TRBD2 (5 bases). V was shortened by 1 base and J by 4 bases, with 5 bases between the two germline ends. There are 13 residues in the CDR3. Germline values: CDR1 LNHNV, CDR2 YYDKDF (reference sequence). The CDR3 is CATSRGTYNEQFF. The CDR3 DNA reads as TGTGCCACCAGCAGAGGGACTTACAATGAGCAGTTCTTC. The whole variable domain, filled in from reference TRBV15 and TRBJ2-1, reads DAMVIQNPRYQVTQFGKPVTLSCSQTLNHNVMYWYQQKSSQAPKLLFHYYDKDFNNEADTPDNFQSRRPNTSFCFLDIRSPGLGDTAMYLCATSRGTYNEQFFGPGTRLTVL.

The CDR3, as DNA: TGTGCCAGTAGTATAAGGGGCGGGGGGCTTCTTCCCTACGAGCAGTACTTC. This gives the protein CASSIRGGGLLPYEQYF. This chain joins TRBV19 and TRBJ2-7; 8 nucleotides agree with TRBD2. The CDR3 has 17 residues. Per the germline V gene, CDR1 is LNHDA and CDR2 is SQIVND (reference sequence). The junction had 11 bases not matched to a gene; V was cut back by 2 bases and J by 2 bases.

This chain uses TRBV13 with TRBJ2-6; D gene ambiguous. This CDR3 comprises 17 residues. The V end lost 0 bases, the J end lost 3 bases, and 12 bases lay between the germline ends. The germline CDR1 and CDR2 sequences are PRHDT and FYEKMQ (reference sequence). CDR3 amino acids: CASSLGQPQSGANVLTF. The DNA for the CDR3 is TGTGCCAGCAGCTTAGGACAGCCCCAGAGTGGGGCCAACGTCCTGACTTTC.

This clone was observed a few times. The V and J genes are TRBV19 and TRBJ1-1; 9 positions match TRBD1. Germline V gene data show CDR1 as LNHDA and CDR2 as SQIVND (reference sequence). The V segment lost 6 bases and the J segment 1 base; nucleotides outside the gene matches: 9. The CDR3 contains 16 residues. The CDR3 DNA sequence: TGTGCCAGTAGAAGAGACAGGGGGGGAGAGAACACTGAAGCTTTCTTT. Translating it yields CASRRDRGGENTEAFF.

The CDR3 loop is CASSFHTTNYGYTF. As DNA, the CDR3 is TGTGCCAGCAGTTTCCACACCACTAACTATGGCTACACCTTC. The rearrangement joins TRBV28 to TRBJ1-2; no clear D gene. The CDR3 is 14 amino acids. V was clipped by 3 bases and J by 0 bases, with 8 bases between them. The germline CDR1 and CDR2 sequences are MDHEN and SYDVKM.

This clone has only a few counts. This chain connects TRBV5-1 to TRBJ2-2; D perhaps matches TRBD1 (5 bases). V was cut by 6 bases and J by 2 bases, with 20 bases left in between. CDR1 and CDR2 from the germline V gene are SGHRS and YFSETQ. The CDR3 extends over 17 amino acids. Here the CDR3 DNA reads TGCGCCAGCACCCTGGCGCGTCTAGGGGTCAACACCGGGGAGCTGTTTTTT. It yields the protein CASTLARLGVNTGELFF.

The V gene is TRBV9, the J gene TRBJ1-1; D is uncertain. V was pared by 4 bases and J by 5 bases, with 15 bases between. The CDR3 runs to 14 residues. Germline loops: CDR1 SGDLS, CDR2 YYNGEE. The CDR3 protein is CASSLGSLGTEAFF. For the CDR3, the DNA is TGTGCCAGCAGCCTAGGATCTCTCGGGACTGAAGCTTTCTTT.

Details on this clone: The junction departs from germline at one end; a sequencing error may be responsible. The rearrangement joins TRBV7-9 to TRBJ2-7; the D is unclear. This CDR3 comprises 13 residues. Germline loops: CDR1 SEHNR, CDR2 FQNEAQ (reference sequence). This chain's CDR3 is CASSLSGSYGQYF. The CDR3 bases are TGTGCCAGCAGCTTATCAGGCAGTTACGGGCAGTACTTC. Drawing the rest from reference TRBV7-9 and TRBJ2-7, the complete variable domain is DTGVSQNPRHKITKRGQNVTFRCDPISEHNRLYWYRQTLGQGPEFLTYFQNEAQLEKSRLLSDRFSAERPKGSFSTLEIQRTEQGDSAMYLCASSLSGSYGQYFGPGTRLTVT.

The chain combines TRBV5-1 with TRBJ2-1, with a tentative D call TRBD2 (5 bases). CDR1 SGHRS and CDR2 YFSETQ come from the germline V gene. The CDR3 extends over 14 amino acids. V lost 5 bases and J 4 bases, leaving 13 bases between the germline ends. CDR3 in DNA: TGCGCCAGCAGGGGAGCAGAGCGTTACAATGAGCAGTTCTTC. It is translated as CASRGAERYNEQFF.

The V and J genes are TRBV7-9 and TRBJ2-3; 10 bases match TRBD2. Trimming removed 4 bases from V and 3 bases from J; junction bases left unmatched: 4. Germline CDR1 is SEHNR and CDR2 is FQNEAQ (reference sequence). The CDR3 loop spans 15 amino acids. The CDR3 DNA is TGTGCCAGCAGCTCCTTACTAGCGGGAACAGATACGCAGTATTTT. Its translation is CASSSLLAGTDTQYF.

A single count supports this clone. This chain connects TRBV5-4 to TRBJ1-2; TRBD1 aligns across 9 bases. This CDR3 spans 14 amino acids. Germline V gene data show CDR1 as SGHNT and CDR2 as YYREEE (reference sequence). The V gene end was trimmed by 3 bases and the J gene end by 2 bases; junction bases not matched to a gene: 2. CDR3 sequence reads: CASSSQGANYGYTF. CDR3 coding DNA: TGTGCCAGCAGCTCACAGGGGGCCAACTATGGCTACACCTTC.

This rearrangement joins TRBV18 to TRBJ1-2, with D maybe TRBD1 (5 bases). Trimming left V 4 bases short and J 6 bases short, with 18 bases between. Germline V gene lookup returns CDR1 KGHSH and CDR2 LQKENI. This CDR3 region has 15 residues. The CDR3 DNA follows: TGTGCCAGCTCACGTACGGACACAAGCATTAATGGCTACACCTTC. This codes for CASSRTDTSINGYTF.

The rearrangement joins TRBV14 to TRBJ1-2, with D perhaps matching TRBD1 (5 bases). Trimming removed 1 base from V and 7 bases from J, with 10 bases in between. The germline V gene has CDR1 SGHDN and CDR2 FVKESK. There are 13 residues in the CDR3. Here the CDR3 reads CASSQAGTRGYTF. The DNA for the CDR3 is TGTGCCAGCAGCCAAGCAGGGACTCGTGGCTACACCTTC.

In DNA form, the CDR3 reads TGTGCCAGCTCGGCGGGGAGGATTCCTAATTCACCCCTCCACTTT. This encodes CASSAGRIPNSPLHF. V and J are TRBV18 and TRBJ1-6; D not resolved. V lost 6 bases to trimming and J lost 6 bases, with 15 bases between them. CDR3 length equals 15 residues. Germline V gene sequence: CDR1 KGHSH, CDR2 LQKENI.

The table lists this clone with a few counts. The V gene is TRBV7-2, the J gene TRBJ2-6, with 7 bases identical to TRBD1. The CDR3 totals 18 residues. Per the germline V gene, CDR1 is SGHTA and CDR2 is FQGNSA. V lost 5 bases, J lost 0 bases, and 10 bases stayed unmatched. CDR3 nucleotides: TGTGCCAGCAGCCGTTTAGGGACAGCAAACTCTGGGGCCAACGTCCTGACTTTC. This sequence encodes CASSRLGTANSGANVLTF.

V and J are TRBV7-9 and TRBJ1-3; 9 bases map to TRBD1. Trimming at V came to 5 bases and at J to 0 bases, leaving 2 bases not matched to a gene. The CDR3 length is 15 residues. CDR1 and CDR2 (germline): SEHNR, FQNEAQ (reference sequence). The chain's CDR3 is CASSEGQGSGNTIYF. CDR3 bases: TGTGCCAGCAGCGAGGGACAGGGCTCTGGAAACACCATATATTTT.

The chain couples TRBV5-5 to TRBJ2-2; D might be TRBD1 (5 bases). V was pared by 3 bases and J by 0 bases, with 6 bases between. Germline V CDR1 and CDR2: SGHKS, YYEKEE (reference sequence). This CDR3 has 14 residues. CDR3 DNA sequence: TGTGCCAGCAGCTCGACAGCGAACACCGGGGAGCTGTTTTTT. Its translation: CASSSTANTGELFF.

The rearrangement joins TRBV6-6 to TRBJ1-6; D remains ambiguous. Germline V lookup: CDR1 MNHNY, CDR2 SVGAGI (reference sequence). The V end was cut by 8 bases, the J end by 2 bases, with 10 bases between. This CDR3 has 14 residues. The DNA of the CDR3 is TGTGCCAGCTGCCGCTATGCCTATAATTCACCCCTCCACTTT. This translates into CASCRYAYNSPLHF.